The text below deals with one TCR beta chain. What it binds is unknown. The data are from a study of glioma-infiltrating T cells. General study findings and limits: Tissue and blood shared very few CDR3 sequences. Non-neoplastic patients had below-expected tissue-blood divergence, while all gliomas exceeded expectation.

The iRepertoire nested amplicon-rescue multiplex PCR amplified TCR alpha and beta CDR3s from RNA. One-step reverse transcription and amplification started from approximately 100-400 ng of tissue mRNA or PBMC total RNA. TCRdb used MiXCR to reprocess the multiplex PCR reads, holding one entry per CDR3 protein. The repertoire includes some 150,000 distinct CDR3 sequences, about 39% of them detected once, and around 20% sits in the top ten. Germline CDR1 reads MNHEY; CDR2 reads SVGAGI. Trimming shortened V by 10 bases and J by 4 bases, and 23 bases separated the two germline ends. The CDR3 sequence is 16 residues long.

V usage is TRBV6-5 and J usage is TRBJ2-1; the D is unclear. The sequencing sample was made of glioma tissue, nonneoplastic brain tissue, or PBMCs (not recorded which). This sequence originates from a human donor with low-grade glioma or glioblastoma, undergoing nonglioma brain surgery, or in good health (not recorded which). CDR3 residues: CAISLRTTAPYNEQFF. In DNA form, the CDR3 reads TGTGCCATCTCGCTGAGAACCACAGCTCCATACAATGAGCAGTTCTTC.